Included here is one T cell receptor beta chain sequence, with context. The antigen is undetermined. Data came from immunoSEQ multiplex PCR; TCRdb stores just in-frame clones and leaves some out. The sample records roughly 120,000 clones, 85% to 90% being singletons. Germline V lookup: CDR1 SQVTM, CDR2 ANQGSEA. The CDR3 is 13 amino acids. The V segment lost 6 bases and the J segment 5 bases; nucleotides outside the gene matches: 9. The data originate from a study of cytomegalovirus exposure and HLA in healthy donors. Study-wide results and limits: Cytomegalovirus-associated status was assigned to roughly 160 TCR beta chains.

Sequencing was done on a sample of PBMCs. This TCR was sampled from a man younger than 45 in good health and CMV-seronegative. The chain combines TRBV29-1 with TRBJ2-5, with 7 bases that match TRBD1. The CDR3 is CSVTTRGFETQYF. In DNA, the CDR3 is TGCAGCGTAACGACCAGGGGGTTCGAGACCCAGTACTTC.